This T cell receptor (beta chain) is drawn from a study of blood T cell repertoires in COVID-19. The wider study: PBMCs, B-cell-depleted T cells, or T cells were the source of the cDNA or gDNA that made up the material.

Generated by immunoSEQ multiplex PCR, the TCRdb table keeps only in-frame clones and is missing some. The table has 150,000 to 200,000 clones, 75% to 95% seen once. Trimming at V came to 3 bases and at J to 5 bases, leaving 1 base not matched to a gene. This CDR3 spans 13 amino acids. Germline CDR1 and CDR2: LNHNV and YYDKDF (reference sequence). This rearrangement joins TRBV15 to TRBJ1-2; 9 bases align to TRBD1. The origin of this receptor is a man over 45 with acute or convalescent COVID-19. Input material: peripheral blood. CDR3 amino acids: CATSSGTGYGYTF. The DNA for the CDR3 is TGTGCCACCAGCAGCGGGACAGGGTATGGCTACACCTTC.